The 21 T cell receptor beta chains below were found in one sample sequenced in a study of cytomegalovirus exposure and HLA in healthy donors. The study ran its PCR with 60 Vbeta and 13 Jbeta primers. Some clones are missing from TCRdb's copy, which holds only in-frame ones; the method was immunoSEQ multiplex PCR. The table records some 150,000 clones, under 80% of them present only once. The specimen sequenced was PBMCs. The source is a man between 35 and 55 years old in good health and CMV-seronegative.

As concerns this clone: Other nucleotide sequences in the sample specify the same CDR3. The rearrangement uses TRBV5-1 and TRBJ1-5; TRBD1 matches at 7 bases. The CDR3 totals 13 residues. Germline CDR1 is SGHRS and CDR2 is YFSETQ. Trimming took 4 bases from V and 5 from J; bases not matched to a gene: 3. The CDR3 DNA reads as TGCGCCAGCAGCCGAGACAGGGATCAGCCCCAGCATTTT. As protein: CASSRDRDQPQHF.

This clone has a single count. The rearrangement links TRBV2 to TRBJ2-7, with a weak D call TRBD1 (6 bases). The germline CDR1 and CDR2 sequences are SNHLY and FYNNEI. V was shortened by 5 bases and J by 2 bases, with 13 bases between the two germline ends. This CDR3 spans 14 amino acids. The CDR3, as DNA: TGTGCCAGCAGTTTACCCCAGGGGACCTACGAGCAGTACTTC. It specifies CASSLPQGTYEQYF.

There are a few counts of this clone. The CDR3 is CASSAQGEETQYF. In nucleotides, the CDR3 is TGTGCCAGCAGCGCTCAGGGGGAAGAGACCCAGTACTTC. This chain links TRBV7-6 with TRBJ2-5; 7 bases agree with TRBD1. The V and J ends lost 5 bases and 3 bases, in that order; junction bases with no gene match: 3. The CDR3 has 13 amino acids. Per the germline V gene, CDR1 is SGHVS and CDR2 is FNYEAQ.

The genes are TRBV7-8 and TRBJ2-5; 15 nucleotides line up with TRBD2. This CDR3 contains 14 residues. Per germline, CDR1 SGHVS and CDR2 FQNEAQ. Trimming cost V 5 bases and J 11 bases; bases outside gene matches: 6. CDR3 residues: CASSLGTSGGLQYF. The DNA for the CDR3 is TGTGCCAGCAGCCTCGGGACTAGCGGGGGGTTACAGTACTTC.

This clone occurred once. The V and J genes are TRBV5-1 and TRBJ1-2; D gene ambiguous. In germline, CDR1 is SGHRS, CDR2 YFSETQ. CDR3 length: 14 amino acids. V lost 6 bases and J lost 0, with 12 bases in between. CDR3: CASKPGSPNYGYTF. In DNA, the CDR3 is TGCGCCAGCAAACCGGGTTCTCCTAACTATGGCTACACCTTC.

This clone was found a few times. This sequence joins TRBV6-1 and TRBJ2-7, with a weak D call TRBD1 (7 bases). The V end was cut by 7 bases, the J end by 1 base, with 14 bases between. CDR3 size: 14 residues. CDR1 and CDR2 (germline): MNHNS, SASEGT. CDR3 in amino acids: CASTATGTSYEQYF. CDR3 in DNA: TGTGCCAGCACCGCGACAGGGACTTCCTACGAGCAGTACTTC.

Only a few counts were recorded for this clone. The CDR3 nucleotides are TGTGCCATCGGACTAGAAAGGGCCAATGAGCAGTTCTTC. It specifies CAIGLERANEQFF. V gene TRBV10-3 combines with J gene TRBJ2-1; 7 nucleotides match TRBD2. From germline, CDR1 is ENHRY and CDR2 SYGVKD. The CDR3 length is 13 residues. Trimming at V came to 8 bases and at J to 6 bases, leaving 7 bases not matched to a gene.

The chain has TRBV13 and TRBJ2-5; 10 bases are shared with TRBD1. Germline V gene lookup returns CDR1 PRHDT and CDR2 FYEKMQ (reference sequence). The CDR3 contains 15 residues. Losses at the gene ends were 3 bases for V and 2 bases for J; bases not matched to a gene: 3. The CDR3 sequence: CASSFRGQGQETQYF. DNA for the CDR3: TGTGCCAGCAGCTTTCGGGGACAGGGGCAAGAGACCCAGTACTTC.

Only one count was recorded for this clone. The gene calls are TRBV18 and TRBJ1-6; D unclear. Germline CDR1 reads KGHSH; CDR2 reads LQKENI. V lost 2 bases and J lost 3, with 5 bases in between. This CDR3 is 14 amino acids long. The CDR3 loop reads CASSPSGYNSPLHF. In DNA, the CDR3 is TGTGCCAGCTCACCATCGGGCTATAATTCACCCCTCCACTTT.

The chain recombines TRBV27 with TRBJ2-3; D is perhaps TRBD2 (6 bases). Germline V lookup: CDR1 MNHEY, CDR2 SMNVEV (reference sequence). The CDR3 extends over 17 amino acids. V was clipped by 2 bases and J by 0 bases, with 15 bases between them. The CDR3 protein is CASSLLGPAGSTDTQYF. In DNA, the CDR3 is TGTGCCAGCAGTTTACTGGGCCCCGCGGGAAGCACAGATACGCAGTATTTT.

This clone was counted a single time. The chain is built from TRBV5-1 and TRBJ2-5; D perhaps matches TRBD2 (5 bases). This CDR3 is 12 amino acids long. Germline-derived CDR1 and CDR2 are SGHRS and YFSETQ. Trimming cost V 4 bases and J 5 bases, with 9 bases left between them. CDR3 DNA sequence: TGCGCCAGCAGCGAACAGCGGGAGACCCAGTACTTC. It translates to CASSEQRETQYF.

This clone was counted only a few times. The chain combines TRBV7-3 with TRBJ1-1; TRBD1 agrees at 7 bases. Trimming at V came to 3 bases and at J to 1 base, leaving 2 bases not matched to a gene. The CDR3 loop spans 14 amino acids. Germline-derived CDR1 and CDR2 are SGHTA and FQGTGA. As DNA, the CDR3 is TGTGCCAGCAGCTTGCGACAGGGGAACACTGAAGCTTTCTTT. This gives the protein CASSLRQGNTEAFF.

J is TRBJ2-1 and V is TRBV6-5; 9 positions agree with TRBD2. CDR3 length equals 12 residues. Germline-derived CDR1 and CDR2 are MNHEY and SVGAGI. V trimming: 6 bases; J trimming: 16 bases; junction bases outside the gene matches: 10. DNA of the CDR3: TGTGCCAGCAGGAAACCGGGACTAGCCCCCTTCTTC. Its protein is CASRKPGLAPFF.

A few counts support this clone. The V and J genes are TRBV7-9 and TRBJ2-5; a possible D gene is TRBD1 (5 bases). The DNA end is more similar to TRBJ2-7, so the J call may be wrong. Germline V CDR1 and CDR2: SEHNR, FQNEAQ (reference sequence). The CDR3 covers 14 residues. CDR3 sequence: CASSLGQSSYEQYF. DNA for the CDR3: TGTGCCAGCAGCTTAGGACAGAGCTCCTACGAGCAGTACTTC.

The CDR3 sequence: CASSQLAGEGETQYF. The CDR3 region has the DNA TGTGCCAGCAGCCAACTAGCGGGGGAGGGAGAGACCCAGTACTTC. This chain joins TRBV4-2 and TRBJ2-5, with 10 bases fitting TRBD2. Germline V lookup: CDR1 LGHNA, CDR2 YNFKEQ. The length of the CDR3 is 15 residues. The V segment lost 2 bases and the J segment 4 bases; nucleotides outside the gene matches: 4.

This chain uses TRBV19 with TRBJ2-3, with 9 nucleotides matching TRBD1. The CDR3 covers 15 residues. Germline CDR1 and CDR2: LNHDA and SQIVND (reference sequence). V trimming: 5 bases; J trimming: 0 bases; junction bases outside the gene matches: 3. Here the CDR3 reads CASSWDRVSTDTQYF. DNA of the CDR3: TGTGCCAGTAGTTGGGACAGGGTCAGCACAGATACGCAGTATTTT.

The table lists this clone with a few counts. The genes are TRBV27 and TRBJ1-2; TRBD1 matches 7 bases. J gave up 8 bases and V 5 bases, and 8 bases lay outside the gene matches. This CDR3 region has 13 residues. CDR1 and CDR2 from the germline V gene are MNHEY and SMNVEV (reference sequence). The CDR3 region has the DNA TGTGCCAGCAGTCCTCGGGACAGCGTAGGCTACACCTTC. It encodes CASSPRDSVGYTF.

The gene calls are TRBV6-5 and TRBJ1-2, with D perhaps TRBD1 (5 bases). Looked up from germline, CDR1 is MNHEY and CDR2 is SVGAGI. CDR3 length: 14 residues. V was pared by 7 bases and J by 3 bases, with 15 bases between. The CDR3 sequence is CASTFITGHYGYTF. The CDR3 nucleotides read TGTGCCAGCACTTTTATCACAGGACACTATGGCTACACCTTC.

This chain's CDR3 is CSVGSAAGGVEQYF. CDR3 in DNA: TGCAGCGTTGGAAGTGCGGCAGGGGGTGTCGAGCAGTACTTC. The rearrangement joins TRBV29-1 to TRBJ2-5, with 7 bases identical to TRBD1. The J call may be wrong; the DNA end is better matched by TRBJ2-7. Germline V gives CDR1 SQVTM, CDR2 ANQGSEA. The CDR3 sequence is 14 residues long.

Written as DNA, the CDR3 is TGTGCCAGCAGATGGCAGCGGAACTCCTACAATGAGCAGTTCTTC. Translated, it gives CASRWQRNSYNEQFF. The chain combines TRBV12-1 with TRBJ2-1; the table calls TRBD2, which could not be checked here. TRBV12-1 constitutes a pseudogene. The length of the CDR3 is 15 residues.

The gene calls are TRBV19 and TRBJ2-1, with 14 bases matching TRBD2. Germline V gene data show CDR1 as LNHDA and CDR2 as SQIVND (reference sequence). This CDR3 is built from 20 residues. The V gene end was trimmed by 6 bases and the J gene end by 6 bases; junction bases not matched to a gene: 19. Here the CDR3 reads CASSTYVPGLAGVVSNEQFF. The DNA for the CDR3 is TGTGCCAGTAGCACATATGTCCCGGGACTAGCGGGAGTTGTCTCCAATGAGCAGTTCTTC.